Following are 21 T cell receptor beta chains from one sample sequenced in a study of naive and memory T cell subsets. Both TRBC1 and TRBC2 were covered by a beta constant-region primer of two equimolar oligonucleotides. MiXCR was run by TCRdb on the UMI-ligation and nested PCR reads, yielding one entry per CDR3 protein. The sample holds about 80,000 distinct CDR3 sequences, over 10% seen once. Sequenced sample: central memory CD4+ T cells from blood. The source of these receptors is a human donor in good health.

V and J are TRBV20-1 and TRBJ2-5; D perhaps matches TRBD2 (5 bases). V was shortened by 5 bases and J by 4 bases, with 20 bases between the two germline ends. This CDR3 is built from 15 residues. Germline V gene sequence: CDR1 DFQATT, CDR2 SNEGSKA (reference sequence). In DNA, the CDR3 is TGCAGTGCTCACATTCGACTTGGCGGAGGAGAGACCCAGTACTTC. It specifies CSAHIRLGGGETQYF.

The chain uses TRBV9 and TRBJ1-2, with TRBD1 identical over 8 bases. Germline V gene lookup returns CDR1 SGDLS and CDR2 YYNGEE. There are 14 residues in the CDR3. After removal of 4 bases from V and 8 bases from J, the junction contained 10 bases not matched to a gene. As DNA, the CDR3 is TGTGCCAGCAGCCCCCAGGACAGGGCGAAGGGCTACACCTTC. This codes for CASSPQDRAKGYTF.

The table lists this clonotype with a few counts. Written as DNA, the CDR3 is TGTGCCAGCAGCTTAGCGCAAGCGGGAGACTACGAGCAGTACTTC. This sequence encodes CASSLAQAGDYEQYF. The chain has TRBV5-4 and TRBJ2-7; 8 nucleotides align to TRBD2. J was trimmed by 3 bases and V by 2 bases; bases with no gene match: 7. This CDR3 has 15 amino acids. From germline, CDR1 is SGHNT and CDR2 YYREEE (reference sequence).

This clonotype was detected a few times. The gene calls are TRBV3-1 and TRBJ2-5; a possible D gene is TRBD2 (6 bases). The CDR3 is 16 residues long. V lost 1 base and J 5 bases, leaving 17 bases between the germline ends. From germline, CDR1 is LGHDT and CDR2 YNNKEL (reference sequence). This CDR3 reads CASSQVVGGPFETQYF. Written as DNA, the CDR3 is TGTGCCAGCAGCCAAGTAGTTGGAGGGCCGTTCGAGACCCAGTACTTC.

This clonotype was found a few times. The CDR3 DNA reads as TGTGCCAGCAGCCGGGGACAAAAGATGGAGACCCAGTACTTC. It translates to CASSRGQKMETQYF. The rearrangement uses TRBV7-2 and TRBJ2-5; maybe TRBD1 (6 bases). CDR1 is SGHTA and CDR2 is FQGNSA in the germline V gene. Trimming removed 5 bases at V and 5 bases at J, with 15 bases between. The CDR3 sequence is 14 residues long. Supplemented by reference TRBV7-2 and TRBJ2-5, the full variable domain reads GAGVSQSPSNKVTEKGKDVELRCDPISGHTALYWYRQSLGQGLEFLIYFQGNSAPDKSGLPSDRFSAERTGGSVSTLTIQRTQQEDSAVYLCASSRGQKMETQYFGPGTRLLVL.

This clonotype was counted ten times or more. The rearrangement joins TRBV5-1 to TRBJ1-5; D not certain. This CDR3 region has 14 residues. V lost 0 bases to trimming and J lost 4 bases, with 8 bases between them. Germline V gene data show CDR1 as SGHRS and CDR2 as YFSETQ. The CDR3 nucleotides read TGCGCCAGCAGCTTGGGGGAGTCTAATCAGCCCCAGCATTTT. Encoded protein: CASSLGESNQPQHF.

The J gene is TRBJ1-3, the V gene TRBV20-1; D ambiguous. Trimming stripped 4 bases from V and 1 base from J, with 8 bases between. The CDR3 spans 13 residues. Germline V gives CDR1 DFQATT, CDR2 SNEGSKA (reference sequence). The CDR3 loop is CSATRTSGNTIYF. The DNA of the CDR3 is TGCAGTGCTACGCGGACGTCTGGAAACACCATATATTTT.

This clonotype was seen only a few times. This rearrangement joins TRBV5-6 to TRBJ1-1; 7 bases line up with TRBD1. The CDR3 loop spans 16 amino acids. From germline, CDR1 is SGHDT and CDR2 YYEEEE. V shed 0 bases, J shed 4 bases, and the junction held 9 bases outside the gene matches. As DNA, the CDR3 is TGTGCCAGCAGCTTGGGACTCAGGGGGAAAGGCACTGAAGCTTTCTTT. This translates into CASSLGLRGKGTEAFF.

This clonotype was observed at least ten times. The chain has TRBV18 and TRBJ1-1, with D uncertain. The V gene's germline CDR1 is KGHSH and CDR2 LQKENI. This CDR3 is 15 amino acids long. The V and J ends lost 6 bases and 5 bases respectively, with 19 bases between them. CDR3 bases: TGTGCCAGCTCTGGGCCGTTGGGCGGATCGACTGAAGCTTTCTTT. It encodes CASSGPLGGSTEAFF.

The chain is built from TRBV18 and TRBJ1-2; D gene unclear. CDR3 length: 14 residues. Germline CDR1 KGHSH, CDR2 LQKENI. V lost 6 bases and J lost 2, with 13 bases in between. CDR3 sequence: CASSPYPLNYGYTF. The CDR3 DNA reads as TGTGCCAGCTCTCCGTACCCTCTGAACTATGGCTACACCTTC. Full variable domain (remainder filled in from reference TRBV18 and TRBJ1-2): NAGVMQNPRHLVRRRGQEARLRCSPMKGHSHVYWYRQLPEEGLKFMVYLQKENIIDESGMPKERFSAEFPKEGPSILRIQQVVRGDSAAYFCASSPYPLNYGYTFGSGTRLTVV.

This clonotype occurred a few times. The chain carries TRBV20-1 and TRBJ2-7; TRBD2 matches 11 bases. Germline CDR1 DFQATT, CDR2 SNEGSKA (reference sequence). The CDR3 is 15 amino acids. V was clipped by 0 bases and J by 4 bases; unmatched bases: 5. CDR3 in amino acids: CSARDGTSGTYEQYF. In DNA, the CDR3 is TGCAGTGCTAGAGACGGGACTAGCGGAACATACGAGCAGTACTTC.

V gene TRBV4-3 combines with J gene TRBJ2-3, with TRBD2 identical over 8 bases. From germline, CDR1 is LGHNA and CDR2 YSLEER. The CDR3 has 15 amino acids. Germline trimming cut 0 bases from V and 4 bases from J; bases unmatched to any gene: 3. CDR3 bases: TGCGCCAGCAGCCAAGATTCAGCGGGAGCAGATACGCAGTATTTT. Translation gives CASSQDSAGADTQYF.

This sequence joins TRBV5-1 and TRBJ2-2; 12 bases map to TRBD1. The CDR3 is 17 residues long. Trimming cost V 4 bases and J 5 bases; bases outside gene matches: 9. In germline, CDR1 is SGHRS, CDR2 YFSETQ. CDR3 loop: CASSQPGQGAGTGELFF. CDR3 nucleotide sequence: TGCGCCAGCAGCCAACCGGGACAGGGGGCAGGGACCGGGGAGCTGTTTTTT.

The chain has TRBV4-1 and TRBJ1-1; TRBD1 aligns across 8 bases. CDR3 length: 14 residues. CDR1 and CDR2 (germline): MGHRA, YSYEKL. With V trimmed by 4 bases and J by 3 bases, 4 bases remained unmatched. The CDR3 DNA is TGCGCCAGCAGCCCCAGGGGGCGGCACACTGAAGCTTTCTTT. This codes for CASSPRGRHTEAFF.

A few counts support this clonotype. The gene calls are TRBV20-1 and TRBJ2-1, with 7 bases fitting TRBD2. The CDR3 has 18 amino acids. Germline values: CDR1 DFQATT, CDR2 SNEGSKA (reference sequence). V lost 3 bases to trimming and J lost 0 bases; unmatched junction nucleotides: 14. The chain's CDR3 is CSARPRTQRDVSYNEQFF. CDR3 sequence (DNA): TGCAGTGCTAGGCCACGGACCCAGCGGGACGTCTCCTACAATGAGCAGTTCTTC.

The chain carries TRBV7-2 and TRBJ1-4; TRBD1 aligns across 7 bases. The junction had 7 bases not matched to a gene; V was cut back by 1 base and J by 8 bases. Germline CDR1 SGHTA, CDR2 FQGNSA. The length of the CDR3 is 15 residues. This CDR3 reads CASSLVDRVGEKLFF. The DNA of the CDR3 is TGTGCCAGCAGCTTAGTCGACAGGGTTGGAGAAAAACTGTTTTTT.

The rearrangement uses TRBV21-1 and TRBJ2-2; TRBD2 is taken as the D call from the table, unchecked against the DNA. TRBV21-1 is a pseudogene. The CDR3 has 17 residues. The CDR3 loop is CASSKTSGRGDTGELFF. DNA of the CDR3: TGTGCCAGCAGCAAGACTAGCGGGAGGGGAGACACCGGGGAGCTGTTTTTT.

This clonotype appeared a few times. The chain couples TRBV12-3 or TRBV12-4 to TRBJ1-6, with 11 positions matching TRBD1. The CDR3 has 15 residues. V was pared by 5 bases and J by 9 bases, with 6 bases of the junction left unmatched. This CDR3 is CASSPWTGGGSPLHF. CDR3 nucleotide sequence: TGTGCCAGCAGTCCATGGACAGGGGGCGGTTCACCCCTCCACTTT.

This clonotype was counted many times. The chain combines TRBV20-1 with TRBJ2-7; 9 bases agree with TRBD2. Looked up from germline, CDR1 is DFQATT and CDR2 is SNEGSKA (reference sequence). With V trimmed by 3 bases and J by 2 bases, 5 bases remained unmatched. This CDR3 is built from 14 residues. The DNA for the CDR3 is TGCAGTGCTAGGGTAAGCGGGAGGCCCTACGAGCAGTACTTC. Translation: CSARVSGRPYEQYF.

This clonotype was recorded at least ten times. CDR3 coding DNA: TGTGCCAGCAGCCTAGGGGGAGGTTCATACAATGAGCAGTTCTTC. It is translated as CASSLGGGSYNEQFF. This chain connects TRBV3-1 to TRBJ2-1; D possibly uses TRBD1 or TRBD2 (6 bases each). This CDR3 comprises 15 residues. The germline gives CDR1 LGHDT, CDR2 YNNKEL (reference sequence). Trimming pared 4 bases from V and 4 bases from J, leaving 14 bases between.

In its sample, this clonotype was seen a few times. The CDR3 is CSVEASTNEKLFF. DNA for the CDR3: TGCAGCGTTGAGGCCTCAACTAATGAAAAACTGTTTTTT. The V call is TRBV29-1, the J call TRBJ1-4, with D hard to call. Germline CDR1 is SQVTM and CDR2 is ANQGSEA. The V and J ends lost 3 bases and 0 bases respectively, with 5 bases between them. This CDR3 has 13 residues.